Listed below are T cell receptor beta chains from one sample, sequenced in a study of blood T cell repertoires in COVID-19. Some clones are missing from TCRdb's copy, which holds only in-frame ones; the method was immunoSEQ multiplex PCR. The table lists a few hundred thousand clones, 70% to 90% of them singletons. Material for sequencing was peripheral blood. Receptors originate from a woman aged 18-35 years who had recovered from COVID-19. CDR3s include the opening cysteine and the closing phenylalanine or tryptophan. A D gene is named only where the DNA matches it firmly.

TRBD1,TRBV19,14,CASSSGQGFYGYTF
TRBD1,TRBV25-1,18,CASSANWKDRANTGELFF
NA,TRBV10-1,17,CASSDPLYRRLRYEQYF
NA,TRBV25-1,13,CASLDYSYNEQFF
TRBD1,TRBV2,15,CASSSGQGSGNTIYF
TRBD1,TRBV27,14,CASSPTGISYEQYF
NA,TRBV4-3,16,CASSQDSPGVYTEAFF
NA,TRBV24-1,15,CATSEPILNKIRYTF
TRBD2,TRBV6-5,16,CASSYSGGSSYNEQFF
TRBD2,TRBV2,20,CASSQRLAGGPPTYQETQYF
NA,TRBV6-5,16,CASSSGTYAETNTIYF
NA,TRBV7-2,14,CASSPEGGRDTQYF
NA,TRBV7-2,12,CASSLSNQPQHF
TRBD1,TRBV15,15,CATSRGDRENEKLFF
NA,TRBV11-2,12,CASTTLAGELFF
NA,TRBV3-1/TRBV3-2,15,CASSPGSARTGELFF
TRBD1,TRBV7-2,14,CASRMTGQNTEAFF
NA,TRBV30,14,CAWGRGTSSTEAFF
TRBD1,TRBV3-1/TRBV3-2,15,CASSQRQGVSYEQYF
NA,TRBV4-1,15,CASSQFFQAINEQYF
NA,TRBV4-2,15,CASSQDLYSNQPQHF
NA,TRBV20-1,11,CSADGRGGYTF
NA,TRBV5-1,13,CASSLADTTEAFF
NA,TRBV15,13,CATSDRRGAPQHF
TRBD1,TRBV9,14,CASSPGQGAYEQYF
NA,TRBV4-3,15,CASSQARLVVEKLFF
NA,TRBV19,15,CATRGWGRSGNTIYF
NA,TRBV27,14,CASSLSAAAYEQYF
TRBD1,TRBV19,15,CASRNSGQGANEQFF
TRBD1,TRBV19,14,CASSRTGLGYEQYF
NA,TRBV7-9,14,CASSTERVLRGAFF
NA,TRBV2,14,CASSGQDSYNEQFF
TRBD1,TRBV18,13,CASSQGADTEAFF
TRBD1,TRBV18,17,CASSPGDRDGYSTEAFF
TRBD2,TRBV7-7,15,CASSPGSGTYNEQFF
NA,TRBV28,16,CASSQTAGAHTDTQYF